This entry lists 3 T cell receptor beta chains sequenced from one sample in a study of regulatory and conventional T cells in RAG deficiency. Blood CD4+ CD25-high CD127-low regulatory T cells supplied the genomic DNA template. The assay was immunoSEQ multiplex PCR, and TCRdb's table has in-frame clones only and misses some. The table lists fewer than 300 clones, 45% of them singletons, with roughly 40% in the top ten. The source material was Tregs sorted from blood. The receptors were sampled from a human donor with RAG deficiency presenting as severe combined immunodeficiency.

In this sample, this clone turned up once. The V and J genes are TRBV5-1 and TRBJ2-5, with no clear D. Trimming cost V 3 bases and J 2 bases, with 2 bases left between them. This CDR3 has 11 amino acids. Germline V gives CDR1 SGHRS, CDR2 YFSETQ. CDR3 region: CASSWQETQYF. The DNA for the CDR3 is TGCGCCAGCAGCTGGCAAGAGACCCAGTACTTC.

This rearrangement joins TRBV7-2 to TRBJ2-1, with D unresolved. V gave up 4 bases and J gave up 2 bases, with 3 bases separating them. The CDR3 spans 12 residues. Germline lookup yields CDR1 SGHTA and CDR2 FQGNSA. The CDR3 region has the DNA TGTGCCAGCAGCTCAACCTACAATGAGCAGTTCTTC. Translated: CASSSTYNEQFF.

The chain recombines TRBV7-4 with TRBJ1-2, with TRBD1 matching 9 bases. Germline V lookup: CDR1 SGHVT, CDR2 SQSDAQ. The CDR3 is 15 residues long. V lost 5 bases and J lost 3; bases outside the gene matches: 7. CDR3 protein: CASSVRTGGDYGYTF. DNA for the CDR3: TGTGCCAGCAGCGTGCGAACAGGGGGCGACTATGGCTACACCTTC. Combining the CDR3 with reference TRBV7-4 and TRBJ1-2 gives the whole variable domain GAGVSQSPRYKVAKRGRDVALRCDSISGHVTLYWYRQTLGQGSEVLTYSQSDAQRDKSGRPSGRFSAERPERSVSTLKIQRTEQGDSAVYLCASSVRTGGDYGYTFGSGTRLTVV.